Shown below are 24 T cell receptor beta chains from a single sample sequenced in a study of beta chain features in type 1 diabetes. Expressed TCRB transcripts were sequenced because the entire RNA isolate underwent reverse transcription. The assay was immunoSEQ multiplex PCR, and TCRdb's table has in-frame clones only and misses some. The sample carries about 900,000 clones, 15% to 20% recorded once. The sample taken for sequencing was naive CD4+ T cells from blood. Receptor source: a woman between 18 and 30 years old in good health.

This clone has only a few counts. The rearrangement uses TRBV7-2 and TRBJ2-7; no definite D call. This CDR3 comprises 18 residues. CDR1 is SGHTA and CDR2 is FQGNSA in the germline V gene. V lost 0 bases to trimming and J lost 0 bases, with 18 bases between them. CDR3 in DNA: TGTGCCAGCAGCTTAGCGCGAATGAGTAGCTGGAGCTCCTACGAGCAGTACTTC. Encoded protein: CASSLARMSSWSSYEQYF.

The rearrangement uses TRBV14 and TRBJ2-7; D is unclear. CDR3 length: 13 residues. V lost 5 bases and J lost 4, with 12 bases in between. CDR1 is SGHDN, CDR2 FVKESK, per germline. The chain's CDR3 is CASSDHNLYEQYF. DNA for the CDR3: TGTGCCAGCAGCGATCATAACCTATACGAGCAGTACTTC.

This clone was seen a few times. The chain joins TRBV10-3 to TRBJ2-5; 10 bases match TRBD2. V was pared by 10 bases and J by 4 bases, with 9 bases of the junction left unmatched. Germline V lookup: CDR1 ENHRY, CDR2 SYGVKD. The CDR3 runs to 14 residues. CDR3 in DNA: TGTGCCAGTCTAGCGGGAGCCGGGGGAGAGACCCAGTACTTC. This gives the protein CASLAGAGGETQYF.

This clone was detected only a few times. Other DNA sequences of this sample code for an identical CDR3. The chain is built from TRBV6-5 and TRBJ2-7; D remains ambiguous. The CDR3 is made up of 13 amino acids. V was clipped by 0 bases and J by 3 bases, with 6 bases between them. The V gene's germline CDR1 is MNHEY and CDR2 SVGAGI. CDR3 loop: CASSYSAGYEQYF. The CDR3 DNA is TGTGCCAGCAGTTACTCGGCAGGCTACGAGCAGTACTTC.

In this sample, this clone turned up a few times. The rearrangement links TRBV7-9 to TRBJ2-6; no reliable D call. Trimming pared 5 bases from V and 0 bases from J, leaving 14 bases between. CDR1 is SEHNR, CDR2 FQNEAQ, per germline (reference sequence). This CDR3 has 17 amino acids. The CDR3 loop reads CASSRPGQNSGANVLTF. CDR3 nucleotides: TGTGCCAGCAGCCGACCGGGCCAGAACTCTGGGGCCAACGTCCTGACTTTC.

V usage is TRBV5-1 and J usage is TRBJ2-1; D remains unclear. The CDR3 spans 11 residues. Germline-derived CDR1 and CDR2 are SGHRS and YFSETQ. The germline V and J ends were trimmed by 7 bases and 5 bases, with 7 bases remaining between them. CDR3 amino acids: CASARHNEQFF. CDR3 coding DNA: TGCGCCAGCGCTAGACACAATGAGCAGTTCTTC.

The J gene is TRBJ2-1, the V gene TRBV6-1; D unclear. The V and J ends lost 7 bases and 4 bases respectively, with 14 bases between them. This CDR3 is 14 amino acids long. The germline V gene has CDR1 MNHNS and CDR2 SASEGT. The CDR3 DNA sequence: TGTGCCAGCACTACGGGTAGTATATACAATGAGCAGTTCTTC. Encoded protein: CASTTGSIYNEQFF.

The J gene is TRBJ2-1, the V gene TRBV5-1; TRBD2 matches at 10 bases. The CDR3 sequence is 16 residues long. The ends lost 0 bases at V and 5 bases at J; junction bases unmatched: 5. The germline CDR1 and CDR2 sequences are SGHRS and YFSETQ. CDR3 DNA: TGCGCCAGCAGCTTGGTAACTAGCGGGATGAACAATGAGCAGTTCTTC. Translated, it gives CASSLVTSGMNNEQFF.

This CDR3 is CASSQDSTPDTQYF. CDR3 DNA: TGCGCCAGCAGCCAAGATAGCACCCCCGATACGCAGTATTTT. The rearrangement joins TRBV4-1 to TRBJ2-3; no firm D call. Germline values: CDR1 MGHRA, CDR2 YSYEKL. With 0 bases removed from V and 6 bases from J, the gap between germline ends came to 10 bases. The CDR3 loop spans 14 amino acids.

Only a few counts were recorded for this clone. The V gene is TRBV20-1, the J gene TRBJ2-2; D is possibly TRBD2 (6 bases). Germline CDR1 DFQATT, CDR2 SNEGSKA (reference sequence). V lost 7 bases, J lost 7 bases, and 10 bases lay in between. The CDR3 consists of 11 residues. This CDR3 reads CSVEGFGELFF. The DNA for the CDR3 is TGCAGTGTGGAGGGGTTCGGGGAGCTGTTTTTT.

The CDR3 loop reads CASSLMERTGVRQPQHF. DNA of the CDR3: TGTGCCAGCAGCCTTATGGAGCGGACAGGGGTCCGTCAGCCCCAGCATTTT. The chain links TRBV28 to TRBJ1-5; 9 bases line up with TRBD1. The CDR3 is 17 residues long. The germline gives CDR1 MDHEN, CDR2 SYDVKM. Losses at the gene ends were 6 bases for V and 6 bases for J; bases not matched to a gene: 15.

This clone has only a few counts. The chain links TRBV7-2 to TRBJ2-2; maybe TRBD2 (6 bases). Germline loops: CDR1 SGHTA, CDR2 FQGNSA. The CDR3 totals 16 residues. Trimming removed 4 bases from V and 4 bases from J, with 16 bases in between. CDR3 region: CASSSVGGYPTGELFF. DNA of the CDR3: TGTGCCAGCAGCTCCGTGGGGGGATACCCCACCGGGGAGCTGTTTTTT.

This clone was observed a few times. At one end the junction does not follow the germline gene, possibly because of a read error. The chain has TRBV7-9 and TRBJ2-1; 9 nucleotides line up with TRBD2. Germline CDR1 and CDR2: SEHNR and FQNEAQ (reference sequence). CDR3 length equals 15 residues. CDR3 nucleotides: TGTGCCAGCACCTTACGGCTAGCGGGACACAATGAGCAGTTCTTC. Protein product: CASTLRLAGHNEQFF.

The rearrangement uses TRBV7-8 and TRBJ2-3, with D possibly TRBD1 on 6 matching bases. This CDR3 contains 15 residues. V lost 0 bases and J lost 2, with 9 bases in between. Germline assignment: CDR1 SGHVS and CDR2 FQNEAQ. CDR3 protein: CASSLAWGHTDTQYF. As DNA, the CDR3 is TGTGCCAGCAGCTTAGCATGGGGGCACACAGATACGCAGTATTTT.

The chain recombines TRBV6-5 with TRBJ2-1, with D maybe TRBD2 (5 bases). This CDR3 is built from 15 residues. Trimming cost V 6 bases and J 0 bases, with 12 bases left between them. Germline assignment: CDR1 MNHEY and CDR2 SVGAGI. CDR3: CASRASLSSYNEQFF. The CDR3, as DNA: TGTGCCAGCAGGGCTAGCTTGAGCTCCTACAATGAGCAGTTCTTC.

This clone appeared a few times. The J gene is TRBJ2-5, the V gene TRBV5-6; D is undetermined. The CDR3 length is 13 residues. Looked up from germline, CDR1 is SGHDT and CDR2 is YYEEEE. The V and J ends lost 0 bases and 2 bases respectively, with 5 bases between them. The CDR3 nucleotides are TGTGCCAGCAGCTTGGAGGATCAAGAGACCCAGTACTTC. It yields the protein CASSLEDQETQYF.

The CDR3 spells CASSYLSGIRETQYF. The CDR3 DNA follows: TGTGCCAGCAGTTACTTGTCCGGGATCAGGGAGACCCAGTACTTC. V is TRBV6-6 and J is TRBJ2-5; TRBD2 might be the D (5 bases). The CDR3 totals 15 residues. Germline assignment: CDR1 MNHNY and CDR2 SVGAGI (reference sequence). The V and J ends lost 1 base and 5 bases respectively, with 14 bases between them.

The CDR3: CASRIAGETDTQYF. In DNA, the CDR3 is TGTGCCAGCAGAATAGCGGGAGAAACAGATACGCAGTATTTT. This sequence joins TRBV6-6 and TRBJ2-3; 9 nucleotides match TRBD2. CDR1 is MNHNY, CDR2 SVGAGI, per germline (reference sequence). This CDR3 region has 14 residues. V shed 6 bases, J shed 3 bases, and the junction held 4 bases outside the gene matches.

The sample holds a few counts of this clone. The rearrangement uses TRBV7-2 and TRBJ1-2; 8 bases are a match to TRBD1. Germline V gene sequence: CDR1 SGHTA, CDR2 FQGNSA. This CDR3 is built from 15 residues. V was clipped by 1 base and J by 5 bases; unmatched bases: 6. This CDR3 is CASSLGTGSQYGYTF. CDR3 coding DNA: TGTGCCAGCAGCTTAGGGACAGGGTCTCAGTATGGCTACACCTTC.

This clone was seen more than once but under ten times. The chain links TRBV2 to TRBJ2-2, with TRBD2 matching over 8 bases. V was clipped by 7 bases and J by 3 bases; unmatched bases: 10. Germline CDR1 is SNHLY and CDR2 is FYNNEI. The length of the CDR3 is 16 residues. CDR3 sequence reads: CASTTTRTSYTGELFF. The CDR3 DNA sequence: TGTGCCAGCACCACCACGCGGACTAGCTACACCGGGGAGCTGTTTTTT.

The chain employs TRBV9 and TRBJ2-7; D could derive from TRBD1 or TRBD2 (5 bases each). The CDR3 extends over 15 amino acids. Trimming left V 0 bases short and J 3 bases short, with 13 bases between. Germline V gene lookup returns CDR1 SGDLS and CDR2 YYNGEE. The CDR3 bases are TGTGCCAGCAGCGTAGGGGGGAATCGCGTCTACGAGCAGTACTTC. Translation gives CASSVGGNRVYEQYF.

The rearrangement uses TRBV6-5 and TRBJ2-7; D not certain. This CDR3 has 14 residues. Germline V lookup: CDR1 MNHEY, CDR2 SVGAGI. V was pared by 6 bases and J by 5 bases, with 17 bases between. The CDR3 loop is CASSRPQTRDEQYF. The CDR3 nucleotides read TGTGCCAGCAGCAGACCCCAGACAAGAGACGAGCAGTACTTC.

This clone came up a few times. This rearrangement joins TRBV25-1 to TRBJ2-2; possible D gene TRBD1, 6 bases. V gave up 4 bases and J gave up 3 bases, with 12 bases separating them. Germline V gene sequence: CDR1 MGHDK, CDR2 SYGVNS. The CDR3 loop spans 15 amino acids. The CDR3 DNA reads as TGTGCCAGCAGTGTCGTCGGGACACACACCGGGGAGCTGTTTTTT. It yields the protein CASSVVGTHTGELFF.

This clone turned up a few times. The chain joins TRBV29-1 to TRBJ1-1; perhaps TRBD1 as D (5 bases). Trimming left V 4 bases short and J 9 bases short, with 12 bases between. This CDR3 has 11 amino acids. Germline CDR1 reads SQVTM; CDR2 reads ANQGSEA. The CDR3 reads CSVGDYTKAFF. The CDR3, as DNA: TGCAGCGTTGGGGACTACACAAAAGCTTTCTTT.